These T cell receptor beta chains were read from a single sample in a study of human T cells and chemical hapten exposure. TCRdb called the RACE reads again in MiXCR, with one record for every CDR3 protein. The table includes about 340,000 distinct CDR3 sequences, approximately 6.3% detected once. Sequencing was performed on whole blood, taken in connection with sensitization to the hapten diphenylcyclopropenone (DPC). The receptors derive from a woman between 18 and 30 years old with alopecia areata. Some clones in this sample may be carry-over from other donors' samples. Both conserved end residues are part of each CDR3. A D gene is named only where the DNA matches it firmly.

TRBJ2-3 TRBV10-3 . CATRTDTQYF
TRBJ2-1 TRBV7-2 TRBD1 CASSYGTGKSYEQFF
TRBJ2-7 TRBV28 . CASSRTAEQYF
TRBJ1-2 TRBV29-1 . CSVEAGDGYTF
TRBJ2-3 TRBV7-2 . CASSLGIGGTDTQYF
TRBJ1-2 TRBV4-3 TRBD1 CASSQDLGTGINYGYTF
TRBJ2-6 TRBV18 . CASSPFELSGANVLTF
TRBJ2-5 TRBV4-3 . CASSQEWGREETQYF
TRBJ2-7 TRBV4-3 TRBD1 CASSRPRDRASYEQYF
TRBJ2-3 TRBV5-4 TRBD2 CASSQRLAETTDTQYF
TRBJ1-2 TRBV19 TRBD1 CASRTPRDREEKDGYTF
TRBJ2-1 TRBV4-3 TRBD2 CASSQETGGSYNEQFF
TRBJ2-1 TRBV4-2 . CASSPGGGAMLREQFF
TRBJ2-1 TRBV7-9 TRBD2 CASSLAGLNNEQFF